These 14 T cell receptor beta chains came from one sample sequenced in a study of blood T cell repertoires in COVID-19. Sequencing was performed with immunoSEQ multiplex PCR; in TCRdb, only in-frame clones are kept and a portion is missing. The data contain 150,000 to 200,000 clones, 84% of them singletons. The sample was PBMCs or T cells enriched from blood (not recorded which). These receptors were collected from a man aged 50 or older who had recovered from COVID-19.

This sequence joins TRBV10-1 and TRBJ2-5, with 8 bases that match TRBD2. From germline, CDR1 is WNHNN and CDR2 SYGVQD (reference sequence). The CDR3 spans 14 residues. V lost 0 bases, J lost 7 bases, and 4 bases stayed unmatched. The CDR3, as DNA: TGCGCCAGCAGTGAGTCAAGCGGGGGCGGGACCCAGTACTTC. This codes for CASSESSGGGTQYF.

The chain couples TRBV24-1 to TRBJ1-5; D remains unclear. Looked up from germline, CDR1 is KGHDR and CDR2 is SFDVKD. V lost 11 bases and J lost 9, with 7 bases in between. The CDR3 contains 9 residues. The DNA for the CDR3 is TGTGCCATCGCAGGGCCCCAGCATTTT. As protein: CAIAGPQHF.

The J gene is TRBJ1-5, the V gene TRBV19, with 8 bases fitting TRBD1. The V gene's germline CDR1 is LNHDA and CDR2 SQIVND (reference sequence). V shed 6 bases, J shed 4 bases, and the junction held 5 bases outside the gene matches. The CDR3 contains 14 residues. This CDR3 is CASRGTGPNQPQHF. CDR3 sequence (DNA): TGTGCCAGTAGGGGGACAGGTCCGAATCAGCCCCAGCATTTT.

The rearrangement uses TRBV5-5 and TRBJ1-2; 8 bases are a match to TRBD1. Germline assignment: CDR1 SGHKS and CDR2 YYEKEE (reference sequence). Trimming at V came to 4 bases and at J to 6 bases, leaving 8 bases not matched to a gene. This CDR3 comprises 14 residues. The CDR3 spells CASSLRQGTDGYTF. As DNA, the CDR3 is TGTGCCAGCAGCCTGAGACAGGGGACTGATGGCTACACCTTC.

CDR3 protein: CASSLGTGLYEQYF. CDR3 nucleotides: TGTGCCAGCAGTTTAGGGACAGGGCTCTACGAGCAGTACTTC. J is TRBJ2-7 and V is TRBV27, with TRBD1 matching 9 bases. Germline values: CDR1 MNHEY, CDR2 SMNVEV (reference sequence). There are 14 residues in the CDR3. V shed 2 bases and J 3 bases; nucleotides not matched to a gene: 2.

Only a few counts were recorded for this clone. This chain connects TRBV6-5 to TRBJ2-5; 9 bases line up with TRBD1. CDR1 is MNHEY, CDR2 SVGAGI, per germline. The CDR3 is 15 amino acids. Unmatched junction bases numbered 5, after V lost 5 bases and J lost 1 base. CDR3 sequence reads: CASSRDRAFQETQYF. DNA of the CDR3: TGTGCCAGCAGTAGGGACAGGGCTTTCCAAGAGACCCAGTACTTC.

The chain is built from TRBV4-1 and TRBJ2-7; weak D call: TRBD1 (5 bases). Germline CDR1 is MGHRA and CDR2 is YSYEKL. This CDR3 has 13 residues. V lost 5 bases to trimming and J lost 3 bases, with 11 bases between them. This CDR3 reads CASSSTTDYEQYF. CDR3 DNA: TGCGCCAGCAGCTCAACGACAGACTACGAGCAGTACTTC.

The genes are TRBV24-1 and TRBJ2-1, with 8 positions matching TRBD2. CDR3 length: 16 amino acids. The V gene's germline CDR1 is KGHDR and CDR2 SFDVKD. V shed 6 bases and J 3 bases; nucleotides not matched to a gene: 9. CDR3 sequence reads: CATSLTSGGVYNEQFF. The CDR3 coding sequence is TGTGCCACCAGTTTAACGAGCGGGGGCGTCTACAATGAGCAGTTCTTC.

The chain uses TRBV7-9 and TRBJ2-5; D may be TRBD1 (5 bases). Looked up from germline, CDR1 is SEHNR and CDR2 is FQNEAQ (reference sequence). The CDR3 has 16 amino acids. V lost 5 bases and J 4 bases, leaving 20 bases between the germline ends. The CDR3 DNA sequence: TGTGCCAGCAGCCCCCCTCGGGCAGGGTCGGCAGAGACCCAGTACTTC. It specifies CASSPPRAGSAETQYF.

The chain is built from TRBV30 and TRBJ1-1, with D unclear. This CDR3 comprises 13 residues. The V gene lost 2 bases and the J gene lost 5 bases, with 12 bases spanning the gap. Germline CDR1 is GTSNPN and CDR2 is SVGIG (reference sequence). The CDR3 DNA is TGTGCCTGGAGTACCGGGCGGGGTACTGAAGCTTTCTTT. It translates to CAWSTGRGTEAFF.

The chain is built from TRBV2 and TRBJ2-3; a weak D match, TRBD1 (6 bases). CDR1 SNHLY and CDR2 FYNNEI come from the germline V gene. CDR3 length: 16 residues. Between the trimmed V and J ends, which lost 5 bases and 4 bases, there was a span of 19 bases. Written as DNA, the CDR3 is TGTGCCAGCAGTCCACGCGCCACAGGGTCTGCAGATACGCAGTATTTT. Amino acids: CASSPRATGSADTQYF.

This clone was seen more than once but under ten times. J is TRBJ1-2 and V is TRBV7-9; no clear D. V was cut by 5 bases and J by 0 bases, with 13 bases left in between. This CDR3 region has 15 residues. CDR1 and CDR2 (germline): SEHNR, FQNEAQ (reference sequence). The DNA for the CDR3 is TGTGCCAGCAGCCCGGCGGCGGTTTCTAACTATGGCTACACCTTC. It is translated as CASSPAAVSNYGYTF.

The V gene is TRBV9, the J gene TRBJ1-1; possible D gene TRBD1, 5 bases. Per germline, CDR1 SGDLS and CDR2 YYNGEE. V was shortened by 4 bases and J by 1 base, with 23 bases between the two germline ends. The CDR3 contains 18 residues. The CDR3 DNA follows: TGTGCCAGCAGCTCCTCAAGGGACTTTAAGAGAGAGAACACTGAAGCTTTCTTT. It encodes CASSSSRDFKRENTEAFF.

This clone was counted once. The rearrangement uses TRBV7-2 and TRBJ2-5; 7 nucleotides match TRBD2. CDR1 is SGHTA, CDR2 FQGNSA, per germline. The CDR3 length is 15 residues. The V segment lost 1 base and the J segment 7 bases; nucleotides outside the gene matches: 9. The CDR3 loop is CASSLGGGGPGTQYF. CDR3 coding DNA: TGTGCCAGCAGCTTAGGGGGGGGTGGCCCAGGGACCCAGTACTTC.